What follows is one TCR beta chain and its context. The data stem from a study of OX40 agonist ivuxolimab in advanced cancers. Germline CDR1 and CDR2: SGHRS and YFSETQ. V lost 0 bases and J 4 bases, leaving 4 bases between the germline ends. The CDR3 totals 12 residues. Profiling relied on immunoSEQ multiplex PCR, and the TCRdb table lists in-frame clones only, not all of them. The sample lists about 94,000 clones, about nine tenths occurring once. The sequence derives from an adult with an advanced solid tumor such as melanoma, head and neck, liver or kidney cancer. The chain recombines TRBV5-1 with TRBJ2-5; no reliable D call. The sequences come from CD4+ or CD8+ T cells sorted from blood, collected in a trial of the OX40 agonist ivuxolimab. Here the CDR3 reads CASSLGRETQYF. For the CDR3, the DNA is TGCGCCAGCAGCTTGGGACGAGAGACCCAGTACTTC.